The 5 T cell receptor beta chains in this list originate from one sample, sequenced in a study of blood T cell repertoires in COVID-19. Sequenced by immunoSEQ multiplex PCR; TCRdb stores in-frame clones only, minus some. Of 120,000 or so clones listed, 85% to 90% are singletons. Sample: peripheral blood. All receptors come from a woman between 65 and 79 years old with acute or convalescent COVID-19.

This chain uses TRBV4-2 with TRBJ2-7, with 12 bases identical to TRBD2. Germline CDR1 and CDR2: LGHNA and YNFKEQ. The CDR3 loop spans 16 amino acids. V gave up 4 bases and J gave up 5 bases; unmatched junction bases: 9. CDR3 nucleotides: TGTGCCAGCAGCCCCCGGACTAGCGGGGACGGCAACGAGCAGTACTTC. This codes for CASSPRTSGDGNEQYF.

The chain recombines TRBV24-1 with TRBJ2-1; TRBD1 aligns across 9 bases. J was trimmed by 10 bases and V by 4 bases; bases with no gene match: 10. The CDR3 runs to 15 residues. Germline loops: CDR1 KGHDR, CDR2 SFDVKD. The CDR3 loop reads CATSDPGQGHREQFF. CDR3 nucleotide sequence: TGTGCCACCAGTGACCCGGGACAGGGCCACCGGGAGCAGTTCTTC.

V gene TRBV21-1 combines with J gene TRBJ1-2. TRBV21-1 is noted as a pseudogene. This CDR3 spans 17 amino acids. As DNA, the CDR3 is TGTGCCAGCAGCATGGAGGGCGGGACGTCCAGTCGGCTGGGCTACACCTTC. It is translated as CASSMEGGTSSRLGYTF.

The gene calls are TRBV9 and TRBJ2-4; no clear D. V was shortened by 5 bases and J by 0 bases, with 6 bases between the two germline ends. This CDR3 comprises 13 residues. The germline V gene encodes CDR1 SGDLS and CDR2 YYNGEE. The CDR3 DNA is TGTGCCAGCAGTTACATAGCCAAAAACATTCAGTACTTC. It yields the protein CASSYIAKNIQYF.

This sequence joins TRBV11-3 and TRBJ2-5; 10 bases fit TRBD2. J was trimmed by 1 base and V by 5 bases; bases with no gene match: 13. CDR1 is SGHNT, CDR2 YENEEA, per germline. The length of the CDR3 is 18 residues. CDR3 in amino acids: CASSPRSISGGFQETQYF. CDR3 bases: TGTGCCAGCAGCCCCCGTTCGATTAGCGGGGGGTTCCAAGAGACCCAGTACTTC.